This T cell receptor beta chain was identified during a study of tissue T cells after allogeneic stem cell transplantation. This CDR3 contains 13 residues. V was pared by 4 bases and J by 3 bases, with 11 bases between. CDR1 is SGDLS, CDR2 YYNGEE, per germline. Sequencing of TCRbeta CDR3 at survey depth gave sequences and template counts. Assay: immunoSEQ multiplex PCR; the TCRdb copy retains only in-frame clones and omits some. The sample has about 6,300 clones; just under 70% are singletons. This sample comprised tissue from the stomach, obtained at autopsy. The receptor comes from a woman aged 18-55 years with breast cancer. This chain connects TRBV9 to TRBJ2-7, with a weak D call TRBD1 (6 bases). CDR3 residues: CASSPGDHYEQYF. The CDR3 DNA is TGTGCCAGCAGCCCAGGGGACCACTACGAGCAGTACTTC.